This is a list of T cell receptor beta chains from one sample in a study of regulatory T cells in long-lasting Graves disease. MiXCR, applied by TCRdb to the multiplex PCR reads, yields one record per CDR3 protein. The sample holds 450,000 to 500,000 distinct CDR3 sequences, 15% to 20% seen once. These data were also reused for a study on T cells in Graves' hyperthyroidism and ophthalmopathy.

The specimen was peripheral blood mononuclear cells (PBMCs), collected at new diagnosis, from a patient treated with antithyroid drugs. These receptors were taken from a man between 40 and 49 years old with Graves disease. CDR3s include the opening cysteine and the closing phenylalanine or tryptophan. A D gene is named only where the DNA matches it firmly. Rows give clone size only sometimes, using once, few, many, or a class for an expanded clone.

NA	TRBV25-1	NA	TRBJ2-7	TGTGCCAGCAGTAGGGATCCGTATGCCGGGGAGCAGTACTTC	CASSRDPYAGEQYF
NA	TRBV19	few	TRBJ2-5	TGTGCCAGTAGTATTCGTCGACTAGACGGGGGAGAGACCCAGTACTTC	CASSIRRLDGGETQYF
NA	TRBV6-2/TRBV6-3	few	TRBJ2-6	TGTGCCAGCATCCCGGACCCCTCTGGGGCCAACGTCCTGACTTTC	CASIPDPSGANVLTF
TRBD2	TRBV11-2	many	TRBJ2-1	TGTGCCAGCAGCCCCCGGACTAGCGGAAGAAGGTACAATGAGCAGTTCTTC	CASSPRTSGRRYNEQFF
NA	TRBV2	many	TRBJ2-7	TGTGCCAGCAACGTTTTTCAGGACGAGCAGTACTTC	CASNVFQDEQYF
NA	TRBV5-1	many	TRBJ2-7	TGTGCCAGCAGCTTGGCCTTAGAGGGTCGCCACGAGCAGTACTTC	CASSLALEGRHEQYF
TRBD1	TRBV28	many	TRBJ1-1	TGTGCCAGCAAACACAGGGGGGGACGGACTGAAGCTTTCTTT	CASKHRGGRTEAFF
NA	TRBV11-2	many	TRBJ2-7	TGTGCCAGCAGCTTATCCAGGGGCCTCTCCTACGAGCAGTACTTC	CASSLSRGLSYEQYF
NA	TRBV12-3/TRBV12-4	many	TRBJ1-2	TGTGCCAGCAGTTTAGCGCGGGGGATCTATGGCTACACCTTC	CASSLARGIYGYTF
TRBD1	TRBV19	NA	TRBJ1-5	TGTGCCCCTCGGAAGGGGGCGAGCAATCAGCCCCAGCATTTT	CAPRKGASNQPQHF
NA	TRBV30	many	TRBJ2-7	TGTGCCTGGAGGGGGGGCCCCTCCTACGAGCAGTACTTC	CAWRGGPSYEQYF
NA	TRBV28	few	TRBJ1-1	TGTGCCAGCAGTTTAGAGGTTGGAGGGGGAGCTTTCTTT	CASSLEVGGGAFF
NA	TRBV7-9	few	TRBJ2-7	TGTGCCAGCAACCGCTGGACAGACTACGAGCAGTACTTC	CASNRWTDYEQYF
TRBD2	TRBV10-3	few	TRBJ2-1	TGTGCCATCAGTGAGTCGGCGGGAGGTGAGCAGTTCTTC	CAISESAGGEQFF
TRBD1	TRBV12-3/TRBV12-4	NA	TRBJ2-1	TGTGCCAGCAGTCCGCGGACAGGGGGGCAGTTCTTC	CASSPRTGGQFF
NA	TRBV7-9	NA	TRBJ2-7	TGTGCCAGCAGCCTGGACACGGTATCCTACGAGCAGTACTTC	CASSLDTVSYEQYF
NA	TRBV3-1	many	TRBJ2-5	TGTGCCAGCAGCCACTCCCAAGAGACCCAGTACTTC	CASSHSQETQYF
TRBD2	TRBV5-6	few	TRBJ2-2	TGTGCCAGCAGCTGGGGACTAGCGGGAGGGCCCACCGGGGAGCTGTTTTTT	CASSWGLAGGPTGELFF
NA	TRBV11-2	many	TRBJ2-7	TGTGCCAGCAGCTACTCGACTTCTCGGGATTACGAGCAGTACTTC	CASSYSTSRDYEQYF
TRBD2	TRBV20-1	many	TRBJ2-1	TGCAGTGCTAGAGATCAGGCTAGCGGAAACCCCTACAATGAGCAGTTCTTC	CSARDQASGNPYNEQFF
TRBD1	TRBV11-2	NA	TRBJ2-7	TGTGCCAGCAGCTCGACACAGGGGCCCTACGAGCAGTACTTC	CASSSTQGPYEQYF
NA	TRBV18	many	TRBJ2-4	TGTGCCAGCTCACTCGGGACTCCCGAGACTCGGAACATTCAGTACTTC	CASSLGTPETRNIQYF
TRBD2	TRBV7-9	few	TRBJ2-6	TGTGGGCTGGCGGGGGGTGACACGCCGGAGGGGGCCAACGTCCTGACTTTC	CGLAGGDTPEGANVLTF
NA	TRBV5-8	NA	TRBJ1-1	TGTGCCAGCAGCCACTCCAGGGGTTGGATGAACACTGAAGCTTTCTTT	CASSHSRGWMNTEAFF
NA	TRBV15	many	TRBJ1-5	TGTGCCACCAGCAGAGGTGGCGAGAATCAGCCCCAGCATTTT	CATSRGGENQPQHF
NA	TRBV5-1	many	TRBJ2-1	TGCGCCAGCAGCTTGGCCCTTTCTCGCGCTGGTGAGCAGTTCTTC	CASSLALSRAGEQFF
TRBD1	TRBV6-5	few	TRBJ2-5	TGTGCCAGCAGTTACGGTGGGACAGGGACAGAGACCCAGTACTTC	CASSYGGTGTETQYF
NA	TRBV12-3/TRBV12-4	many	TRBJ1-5	TGTGCCAGCAGGGCGACGGAGAATCAGCCCCAGCATTTT	CASRATENQPQHF
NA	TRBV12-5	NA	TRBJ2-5	TGTGCTAGTGGTACAAGGGGGGAACGCCAAGAGACCCAGTACTTC	CASGTRGERQETQYF
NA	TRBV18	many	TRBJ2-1	TGTGCCAGCTCACCCCACGGGAGCTCCTACAATGAGCAGTTCTTC	CASSPHGSSYNEQFF
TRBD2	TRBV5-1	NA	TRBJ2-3	TGCGCCAGCAGCCACTCTAGCGGCAAGGGCACAGATACGCAGTATTTT	CASSHSSGKGTDTQYF
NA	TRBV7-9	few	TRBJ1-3	TGTGCCAGCAAAAACGAGGGGACCTCTGGAAACACCATATATTTT	CASKNEGTSGNTIYF
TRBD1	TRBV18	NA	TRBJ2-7	TGTGCCAGCTCACGTCGACAGGGGGTTACGACCTACGAGCAGTACTTC	CASSRRQGVTTYEQYF
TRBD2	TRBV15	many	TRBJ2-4	TGTGCCACCAGCAAGGAGCGGGGCCTGAACTTAGCCAAAAACATTCAGTACTTC	CATSKERGLNLAKNIQYF
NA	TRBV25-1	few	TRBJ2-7	TGTGCCAGCAGTGATGACCTGAGTTCTTCCTACGAGCAGTACTTC	CASSDDLSSSYEQYF
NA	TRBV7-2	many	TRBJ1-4	TGTGCCAGCAGCACCGGGGGCACTAATGAAAAACTGTTTTTT	CASSTGGTNEKLFF
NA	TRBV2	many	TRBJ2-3	TGTGCCAGCAGTGATTCCATGGCGGATACGCAGTATTTT	CASSDSMADTQYF
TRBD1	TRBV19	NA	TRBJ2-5	TGTGCCAGTAGACCGGGACAGAACCAAGAGACCCTGTACTTC	CASRPGQNQETLYF
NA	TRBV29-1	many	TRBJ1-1	TGCAGCGTTGGGGGGGGAACCGGGCTGAACACTGAAGCTTTCTTT	CSVGGGTGLNTEAFF